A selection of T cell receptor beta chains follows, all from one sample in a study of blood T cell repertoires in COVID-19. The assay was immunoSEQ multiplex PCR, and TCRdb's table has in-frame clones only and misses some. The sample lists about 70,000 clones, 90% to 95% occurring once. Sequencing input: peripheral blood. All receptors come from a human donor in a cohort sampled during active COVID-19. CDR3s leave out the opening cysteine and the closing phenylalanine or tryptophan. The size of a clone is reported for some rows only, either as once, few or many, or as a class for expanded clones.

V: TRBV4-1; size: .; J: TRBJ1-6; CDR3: ASSQDRQGRIGNSPLH
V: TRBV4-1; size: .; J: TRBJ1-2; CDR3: ASSRTTGENYGYT
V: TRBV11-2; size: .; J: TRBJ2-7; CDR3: ANSLGVISYEQY
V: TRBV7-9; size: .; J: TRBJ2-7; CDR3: ASSYGGSYEQY
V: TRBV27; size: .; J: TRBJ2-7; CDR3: ASRMRASEQY
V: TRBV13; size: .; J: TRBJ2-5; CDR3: ASSLGSLETQY
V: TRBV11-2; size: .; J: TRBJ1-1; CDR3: ASSLARGQASEAF
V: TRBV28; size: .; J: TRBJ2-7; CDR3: ASSLKRTGGNEQY
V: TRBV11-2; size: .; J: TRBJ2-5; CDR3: ASSLDAGWPSDFQETQY
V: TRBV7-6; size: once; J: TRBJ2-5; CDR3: ASSGTTGTGIRETQY
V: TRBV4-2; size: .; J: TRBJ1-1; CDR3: ASSQVSAGGLGTEAF
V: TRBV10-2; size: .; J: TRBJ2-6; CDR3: ASSGLAGSSGANVLT
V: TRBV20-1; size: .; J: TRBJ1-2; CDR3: SARDLYGYT
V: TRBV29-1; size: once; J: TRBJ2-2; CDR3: SVGAGTSGGNPANTGELF
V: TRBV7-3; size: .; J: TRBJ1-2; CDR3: ASSPRGGINYGYT
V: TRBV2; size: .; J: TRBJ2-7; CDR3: ASRWDSYEQY
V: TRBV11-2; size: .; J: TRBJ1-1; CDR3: ASSPRNTEAF
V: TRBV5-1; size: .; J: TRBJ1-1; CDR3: ASSISTLNTEAF
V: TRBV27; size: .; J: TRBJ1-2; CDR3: ASSAGTGGWGYT
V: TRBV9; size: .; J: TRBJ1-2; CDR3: ASSGRQGGYGYT
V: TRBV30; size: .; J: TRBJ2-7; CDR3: AWSVGVRETYEQY
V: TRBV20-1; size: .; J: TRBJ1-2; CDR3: SASLVANYGYT
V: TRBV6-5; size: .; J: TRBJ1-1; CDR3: ATNPQSGTEAF
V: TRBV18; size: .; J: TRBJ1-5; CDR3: ASSPPSRQGEWGIQPQH
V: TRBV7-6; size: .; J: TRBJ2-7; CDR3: ASSPAGGSYEQY
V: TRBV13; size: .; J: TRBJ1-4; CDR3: ASSSFERDRGSRKLF
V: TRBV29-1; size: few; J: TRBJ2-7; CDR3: SVGAGIQREQY
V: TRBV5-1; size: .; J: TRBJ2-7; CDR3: ASSARTGGEQY
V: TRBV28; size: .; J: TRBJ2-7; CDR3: ASSRRTSGGAFEQY
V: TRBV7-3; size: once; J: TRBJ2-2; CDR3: ASSPLAGGPGTGELF
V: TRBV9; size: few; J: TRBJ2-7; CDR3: ASSEGDSYEQY
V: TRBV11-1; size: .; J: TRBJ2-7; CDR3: ASSLSTGPYEQY
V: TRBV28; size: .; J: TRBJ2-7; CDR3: ASSLTGTGVSYEQY
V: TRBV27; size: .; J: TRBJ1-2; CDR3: ASSSPQDRGTGYT
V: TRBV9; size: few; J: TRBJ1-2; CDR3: ASSVGDRGPFYGYT
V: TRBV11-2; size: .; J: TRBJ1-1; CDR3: ASSSTRWGVLGITEAF
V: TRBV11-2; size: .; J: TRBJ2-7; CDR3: ASSLSGNAYEQY
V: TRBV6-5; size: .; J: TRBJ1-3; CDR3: ASRESVRKGNTIY
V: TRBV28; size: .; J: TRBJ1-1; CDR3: ASILLGQTNTEAF
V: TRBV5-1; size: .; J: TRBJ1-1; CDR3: ASSLVTRTEAF
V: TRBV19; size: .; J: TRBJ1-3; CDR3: ASRDRGASGNTIY
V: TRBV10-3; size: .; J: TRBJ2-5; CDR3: AIYKTSGVKTQY
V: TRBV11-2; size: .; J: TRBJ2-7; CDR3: ASSLGRGTGSYEQY
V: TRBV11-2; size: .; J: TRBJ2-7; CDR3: ASSLGRSGTGLYEQY
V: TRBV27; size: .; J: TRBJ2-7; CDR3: ASSLEGQGPAGEQY
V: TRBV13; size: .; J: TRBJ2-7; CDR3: ASSPEGYSGTEYEQY
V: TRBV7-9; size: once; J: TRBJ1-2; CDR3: ASSFGQGAGYGYT
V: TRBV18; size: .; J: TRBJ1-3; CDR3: ASSPTGNTIY
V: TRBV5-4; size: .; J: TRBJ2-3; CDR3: ASSYGTSGADTQY
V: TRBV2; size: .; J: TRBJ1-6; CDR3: ASIRLGQGRSPLH
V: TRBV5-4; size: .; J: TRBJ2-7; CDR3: ASSSGLAVYEQY
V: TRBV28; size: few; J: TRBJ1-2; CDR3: ASSFDSGKGYT
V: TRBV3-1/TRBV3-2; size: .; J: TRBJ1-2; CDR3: ASSQAARVTRYT
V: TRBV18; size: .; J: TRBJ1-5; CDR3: ASSVRVNQPQH
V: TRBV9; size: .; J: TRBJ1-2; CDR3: ASSASLGGGVYYGYT
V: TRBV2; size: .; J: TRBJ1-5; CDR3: ASSEHSSRGTQSNQPQH
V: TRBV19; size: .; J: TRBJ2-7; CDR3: ASSMNSYYEQY
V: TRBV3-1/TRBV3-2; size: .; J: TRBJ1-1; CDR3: ASSQSRGPTEAF
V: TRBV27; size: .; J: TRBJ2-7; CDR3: ASSGPRDRGTYEQY
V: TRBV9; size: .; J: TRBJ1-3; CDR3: ASSVRDRDLSGNTIY